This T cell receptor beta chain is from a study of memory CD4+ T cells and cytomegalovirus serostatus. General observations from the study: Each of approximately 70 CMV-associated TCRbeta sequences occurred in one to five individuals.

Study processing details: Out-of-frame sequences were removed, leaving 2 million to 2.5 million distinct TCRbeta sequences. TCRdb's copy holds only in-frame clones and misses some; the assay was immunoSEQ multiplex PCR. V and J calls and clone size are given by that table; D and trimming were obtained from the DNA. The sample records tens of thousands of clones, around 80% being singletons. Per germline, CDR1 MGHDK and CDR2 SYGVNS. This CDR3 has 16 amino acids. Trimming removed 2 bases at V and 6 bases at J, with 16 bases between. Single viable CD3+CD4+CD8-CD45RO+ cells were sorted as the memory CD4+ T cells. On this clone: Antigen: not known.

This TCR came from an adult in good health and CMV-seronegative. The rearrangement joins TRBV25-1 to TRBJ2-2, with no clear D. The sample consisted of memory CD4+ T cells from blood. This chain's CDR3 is CASSEARVRGPGELFF. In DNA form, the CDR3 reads TGTGCCAGCAGTGAAGCACGGGTGAGAGGACCCGGGGAGCTGTTTTTT.